The source of this TCR beta chain is a study of CD8+CD57+ T cells in acquired aplastic anemia. Study details: The mean DNA yield obtained from sorted CD4+ and CD8+ cells came to 3.2 ug.

The study, taken as a whole, reports: In CD8+ cells, Simpson's diversity showed no significant difference between patients and controls. A set of around 30 CD8+ CDR3 sequences was shared between patients and controls, and these sequences appeared highly expressed in patients.

CDR3 and TCR beta VDJ profiling relied on genomic DNA as the template. TCRdb recomputed calls from the reads with MiXCR, one row per CDR3 protein. Of approximately 270,000 distinct CDR3 sequences listed, 56% were seen once; the top ten hold 7.5% to 9%. Worth noting for this clonotype: Its specificity is unknown.

CDR1 is SEHNR, CDR2 FQNEAQ, per germline (reference sequence). The V gene lost 6 bases and the J gene lost 4 bases, with 13 bases spanning the gap. This CDR3 spans 13 amino acids. This TCR was recovered from a human donor with severe aplastic anemia or a healthy control (not recorded which). The chain combines TRBV7-9 with TRBJ2-7; D remains ambiguous. The sample consisted of sorted CD4+, CD8+, or CD8+CD57+ T cells (not recorded which) from PBMCs. This CDR3 reads CASSPDGRYEQYF. In DNA, the CDR3 is TGTGCCAGCAGTCCGGACGGAAGGTACGAGCAGTACTTC.